This T cell receptor (beta chain) stems from a study of T-cell reconstitution after alpha-beta-depleted transplantation in children. General study points: At the one-year point after transplant, T-cell counts and TCRbeta diversity were found to come mostly from T cells that had been newly produced.

Preparation of the TCRbeta library used unique molecular identifiers. TCRdb passed the PCR reads through MiXCR, listing each CDR3 protein once. In the table there are more than 500,000 distinct CDR3 sequences, more than 9.5% of which are singletons. CDR3 length: 18 residues. The trim removed 5 bases at V and 3 bases at J, leaving 12 bases unmatched. As for this clonotype: The target antigen is unknown.

Sequencing was performed on PBMCs, mostly from graft donor cells, taken 180 days after TCRalphabeta/CD19-depleted stem cell transplant. This TCR was sampled from a female patient aged 2 to 10 who had a stem cell transplant for aplastic anemia, so the T cells may come from the graft donor. The rearrangement uses TRBV12-3 or TRBV12-4 and TRBJ2-2; TRBD1 matches at 10 bases. The CDR3 DNA sequence: TGTGCCAGCAGTGAACCGGGACAGGGGATGTGGGACACCGGGGAGCTGTTTTTT. It is translated as CASSEPGQGMWDTGELFF.